A single TCR beta chain is shown here with its context. Antigen specificity is unknown. This entry is derived from a study of beta chain features in type 1 diabetes. Overall study findings and caveats: VDJ junctions sequenced from type 1 diabetes patients showed fewer insertions and more deletions.

V was shortened by 3 bases and J by 4 bases, with 16 bases between the two germline ends. Germline CDR1 reads SGHNT; CDR2 reads YYREEE (reference sequence). CDR3 length: 15 residues. Purity exceeding 98% was reached by all sorted populations. Investigators reverse transcribed all isolated RNA, so they sequenced expressed TCRB transcripts. Samples of naive, central memory and regulatory T cells yielded a mean of about 3.6 million reads. The repertoire was sequenced with immunoSEQ multiplex PCR; TCRdb's copy has only in-frame clones and lacks some. Here the sample spans fewer than 500,000 clones, 11% to 15% being singletons.

The chain joins TRBV5-4 to TRBJ1-2; D call uncertain. Sequencing used naive CD4+ T cells from blood. The sequence came from a man younger than 40 in good health. The CDR3 DNA is TGTGCCAGCAGCTCTAGGGAAACCGGCGGCTATGGCTACACCTTC. It yields the protein CASSSRETGGYGYTF.